This T cell receptor (beta chain) stems from a study of yellow fever vaccine responses in identical twins. The CDR3 totals 12 residues. Looked up from germline, CDR1 is SQVTM and CDR2 is ANQGSEA. Between the trimmed V and J ends, which lost 6 bases and 0 bases, there was a span of 8 bases. One entry per CDR3 protein, called by TCRdb with MiXCR from the RT-PCR reads. The table lists some 20,000 distinct CDR3 sequences, approximately 71% of them singletons. The TCR sequence derives from a woman between 18 and 30 years old who received the yellow fever vaccine. The sample consisted of T cells from blood (PBMCs), unsorted or a sorted subset (not recorded which), taken before or after yellow fever vaccination (not recorded which). The chain combines TRBV29-1 with TRBJ2-5, with unresolved D. The chain's CDR3 is CSVLQNQETQYF. The CDR3 region has the DNA TGCAGCGTCCTACAGAACCAAGAGACCCAGTACTTC. The variable domain in full, completed from reference TRBV29-1 and TRBJ2-5, reads SAVISQKPSRDICQRGTSLTIQCQVDSQVTMMFWYRQQPGQSLTLIATANQGSEATYESGFVIDKFPISRPNLTFSTLTVSNMSPEDSSIYLCSVLQNQETQYFGPGTRLLVL.